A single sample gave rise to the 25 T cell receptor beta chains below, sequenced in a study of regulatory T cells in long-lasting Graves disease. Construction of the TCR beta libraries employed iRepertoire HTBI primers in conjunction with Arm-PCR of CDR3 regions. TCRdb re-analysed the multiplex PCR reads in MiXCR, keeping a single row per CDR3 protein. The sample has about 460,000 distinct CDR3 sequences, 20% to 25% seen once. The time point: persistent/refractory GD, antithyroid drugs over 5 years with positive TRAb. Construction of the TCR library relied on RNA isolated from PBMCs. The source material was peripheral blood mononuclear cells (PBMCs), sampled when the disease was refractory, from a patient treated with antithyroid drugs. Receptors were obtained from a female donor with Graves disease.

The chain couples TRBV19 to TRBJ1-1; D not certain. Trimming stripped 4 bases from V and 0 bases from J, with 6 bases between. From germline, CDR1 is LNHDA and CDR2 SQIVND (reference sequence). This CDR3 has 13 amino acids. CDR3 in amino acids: CASSKEMNTEAFF. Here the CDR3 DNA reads TGTGCCAGTAGTAAAGAAATGAACACTGAAGCTTTCTTT.

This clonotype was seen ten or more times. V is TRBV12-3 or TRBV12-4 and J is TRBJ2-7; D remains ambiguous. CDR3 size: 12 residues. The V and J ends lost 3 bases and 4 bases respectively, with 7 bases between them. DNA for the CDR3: TGTGCCAGCAGTTTTGACGGGTACGAGCAGTACTTC. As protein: CASSFDGYEQYF.

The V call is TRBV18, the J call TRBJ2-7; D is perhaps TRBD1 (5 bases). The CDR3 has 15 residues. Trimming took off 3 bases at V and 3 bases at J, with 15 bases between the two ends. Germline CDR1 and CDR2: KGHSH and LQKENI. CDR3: CASSPQGPSLYEQYF. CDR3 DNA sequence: TGTGCCAGCTCACCTCAGGGTCCCTCCCTCTACGAGCAGTACTTC.

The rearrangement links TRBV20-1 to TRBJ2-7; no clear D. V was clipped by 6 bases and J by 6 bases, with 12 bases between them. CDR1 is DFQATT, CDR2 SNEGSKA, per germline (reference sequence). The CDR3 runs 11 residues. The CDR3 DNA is TGCAGTGCCATCAGCCGAGTCGAGCAGTACTTC. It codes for CSAISRVEQYF.

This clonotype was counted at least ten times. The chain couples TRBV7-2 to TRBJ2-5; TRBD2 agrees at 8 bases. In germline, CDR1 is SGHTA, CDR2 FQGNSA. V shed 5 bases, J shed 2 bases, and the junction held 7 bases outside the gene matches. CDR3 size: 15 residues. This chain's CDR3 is CASSLGASGQETQYF. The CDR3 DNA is TGTGCCAGCAGCCTTGGGGCTAGCGGGCAAGAGACCCAGTACTTC.

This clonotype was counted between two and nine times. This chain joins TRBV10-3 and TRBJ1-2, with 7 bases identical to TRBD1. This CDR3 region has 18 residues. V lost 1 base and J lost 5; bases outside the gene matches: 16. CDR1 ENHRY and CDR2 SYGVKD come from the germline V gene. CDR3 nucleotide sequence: TGTGCCATCAGTGAGTTGGATCTGGTACAGGGGAGTGGATATGGCTACACCTTC. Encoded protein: CAISELDLVQGSGYGYTF.

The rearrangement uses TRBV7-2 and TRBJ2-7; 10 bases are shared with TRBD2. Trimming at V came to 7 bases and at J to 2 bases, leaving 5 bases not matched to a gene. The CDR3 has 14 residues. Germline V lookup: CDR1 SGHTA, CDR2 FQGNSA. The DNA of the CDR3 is TGTGCCAGCATCCCTAGCGGGGGTCCCTACGAGCAGTACTTC. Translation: CASIPSGGPYEQYF.

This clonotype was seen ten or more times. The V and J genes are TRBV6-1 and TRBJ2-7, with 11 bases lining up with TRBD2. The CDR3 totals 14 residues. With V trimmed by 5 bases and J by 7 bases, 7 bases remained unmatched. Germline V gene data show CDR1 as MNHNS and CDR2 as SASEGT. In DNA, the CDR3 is TGTGCCAGCAGTAAACTAGCGGGAGTTGGAGAGCAGTACTTC. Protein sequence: CASSKLAGVGEQYF.

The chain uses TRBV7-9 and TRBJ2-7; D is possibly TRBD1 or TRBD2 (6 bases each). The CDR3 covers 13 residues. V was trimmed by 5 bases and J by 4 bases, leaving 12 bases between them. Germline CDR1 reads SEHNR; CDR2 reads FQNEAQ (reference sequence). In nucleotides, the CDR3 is TGTGCCAGCAGCGAAACAGGGAGGTACGAGCAGTACTTC. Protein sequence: CASSETGRYEQYF.

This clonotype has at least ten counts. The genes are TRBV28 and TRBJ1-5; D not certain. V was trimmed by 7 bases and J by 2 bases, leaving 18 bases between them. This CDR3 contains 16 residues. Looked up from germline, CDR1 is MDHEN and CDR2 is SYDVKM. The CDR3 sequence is CASNSGVGPGNQPQHF. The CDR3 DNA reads TGTGCCAGCAACTCCGGGGTGGGTCCGGGCAATCAGCCCCAGCATTTT.

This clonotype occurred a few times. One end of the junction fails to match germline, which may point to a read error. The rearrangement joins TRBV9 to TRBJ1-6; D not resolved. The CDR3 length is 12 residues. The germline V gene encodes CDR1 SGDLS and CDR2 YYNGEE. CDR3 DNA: TGTGCCAGCAGCCGGACGAATTCACCCCCCCACTTT. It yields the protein CASSRTNSPPHF.

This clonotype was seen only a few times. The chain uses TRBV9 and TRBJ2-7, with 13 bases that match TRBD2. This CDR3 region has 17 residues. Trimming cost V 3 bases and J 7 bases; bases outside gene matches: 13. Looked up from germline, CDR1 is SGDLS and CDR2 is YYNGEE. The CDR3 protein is CASSETGTSGILGEQYF. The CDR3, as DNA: TGTGCCAGCAGCGAAACCGGGACTAGCGGGATCCTTGGTGAGCAGTACTTC.

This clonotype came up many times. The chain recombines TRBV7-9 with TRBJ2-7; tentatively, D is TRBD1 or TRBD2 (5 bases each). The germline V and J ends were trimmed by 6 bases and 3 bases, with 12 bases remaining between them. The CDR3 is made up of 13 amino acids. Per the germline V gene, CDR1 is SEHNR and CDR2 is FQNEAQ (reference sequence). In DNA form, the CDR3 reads TGTGCCAGCAGTCCTCGGGACGGCTACGAGCAGTACTTC. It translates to CASSPRDGYEQYF. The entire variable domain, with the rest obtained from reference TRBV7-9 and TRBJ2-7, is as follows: DTGVSQNPRHKITKRGQNVTFRCDPISEHNRLYWYRQTLGQGPEFLTYFQNEAQLEKSRLLSDRFSAERPKGSFSTLEIQRTEQGDSAMYLCASSPRDGYEQYFGPGTRLTVT.

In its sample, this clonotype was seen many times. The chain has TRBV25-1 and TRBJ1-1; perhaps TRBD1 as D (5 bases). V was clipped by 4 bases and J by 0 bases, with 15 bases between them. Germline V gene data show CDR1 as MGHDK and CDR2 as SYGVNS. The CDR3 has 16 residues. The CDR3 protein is CASSARATSMNTEAFF. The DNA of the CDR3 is TGTGCCAGCAGTGCCAGGGCCACATCCATGAACACTGAAGCTTTCTTT.

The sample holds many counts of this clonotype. In DNA form, the CDR3 reads TGTGCCAGCAGCTTAACTTGGGGGCGTACTGAAGCTTTCTTT. It translates to CASSLTWGRTEAFF. The chain recombines TRBV11-1 with TRBJ1-1; D might be TRBD1 (6 bases). Trimming removed 2 bases at V and 5 bases at J, with 12 bases between. This CDR3 contains 14 residues. Germline CDR1 reads SGHAT; CDR2 reads FQDESV (reference sequence).

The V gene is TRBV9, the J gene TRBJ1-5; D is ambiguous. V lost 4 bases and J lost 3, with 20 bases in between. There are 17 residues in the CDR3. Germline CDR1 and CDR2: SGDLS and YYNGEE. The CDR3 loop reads CASSRTATPSDNQPQHF. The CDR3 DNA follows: TGTGCCAGCAGCCGTACGGCAACACCGAGTGACAATCAGCCCCAGCATTTT.

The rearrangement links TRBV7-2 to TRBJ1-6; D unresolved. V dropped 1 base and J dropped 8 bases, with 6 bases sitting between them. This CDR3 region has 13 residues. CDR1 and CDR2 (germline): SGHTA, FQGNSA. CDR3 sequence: CASSLDSDSPLHF. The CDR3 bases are TGTGCCAGCAGCTTAGATTCAGATTCACCCCTCCACTTT.

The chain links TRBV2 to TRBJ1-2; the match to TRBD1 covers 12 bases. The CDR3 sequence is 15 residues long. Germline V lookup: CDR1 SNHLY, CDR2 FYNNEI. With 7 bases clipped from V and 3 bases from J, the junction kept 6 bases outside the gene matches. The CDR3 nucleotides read TGTGCCAGCATGGGGACAGGGGGCCTGTACTATGGCTACACCTTC. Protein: CASMGTGGLYYGYTF.

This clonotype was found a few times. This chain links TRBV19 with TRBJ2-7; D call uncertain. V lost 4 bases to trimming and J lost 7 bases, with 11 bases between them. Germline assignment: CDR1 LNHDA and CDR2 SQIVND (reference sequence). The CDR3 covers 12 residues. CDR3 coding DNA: TGTGCCAGTAGTAGCCAGACCGGTGAGCAGTACTTC. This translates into CASSSQTGEQYF.

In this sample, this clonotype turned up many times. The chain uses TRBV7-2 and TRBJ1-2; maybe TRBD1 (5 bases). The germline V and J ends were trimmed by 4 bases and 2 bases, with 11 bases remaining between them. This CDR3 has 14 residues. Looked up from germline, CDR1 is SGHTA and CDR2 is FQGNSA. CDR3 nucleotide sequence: TGTGCCAGCAGCTCGCGGGACCCAAACTATGGCTACACCTTC. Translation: CASSSRDPNYGYTF.

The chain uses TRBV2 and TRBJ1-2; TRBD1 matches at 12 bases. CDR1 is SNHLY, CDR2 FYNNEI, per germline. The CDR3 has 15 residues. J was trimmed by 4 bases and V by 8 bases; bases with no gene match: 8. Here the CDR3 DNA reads TGTGCCAGCGGGGGACAGGGGGCCGCGTCCTATGGCTACACCTTC. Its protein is CASGGQGAASYGYTF.

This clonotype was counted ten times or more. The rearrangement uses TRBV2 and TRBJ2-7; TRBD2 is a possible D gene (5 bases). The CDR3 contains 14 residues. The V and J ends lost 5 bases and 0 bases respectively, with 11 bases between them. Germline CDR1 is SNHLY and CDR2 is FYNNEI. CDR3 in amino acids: CASSNRGSSYEQYF. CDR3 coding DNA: TGTGCCAGCAGTAACCGGGGTAGCTCCTACGAGCAGTACTTC.

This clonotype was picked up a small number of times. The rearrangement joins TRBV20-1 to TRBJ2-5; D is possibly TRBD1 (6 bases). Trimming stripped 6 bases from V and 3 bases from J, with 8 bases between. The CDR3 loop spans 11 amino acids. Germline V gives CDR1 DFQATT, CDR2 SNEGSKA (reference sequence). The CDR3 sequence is CSAHREETQYF. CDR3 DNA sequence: TGCAGTGCCCACAGGGAAGAGACCCAGTACTTC.

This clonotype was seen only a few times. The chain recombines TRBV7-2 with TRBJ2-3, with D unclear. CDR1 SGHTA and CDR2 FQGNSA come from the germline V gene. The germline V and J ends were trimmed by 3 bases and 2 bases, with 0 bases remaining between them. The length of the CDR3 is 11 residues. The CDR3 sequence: CASSFTDTQYF. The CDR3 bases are TGTGCCAGCAGCTTCACAGATACGCAGTATTTT.

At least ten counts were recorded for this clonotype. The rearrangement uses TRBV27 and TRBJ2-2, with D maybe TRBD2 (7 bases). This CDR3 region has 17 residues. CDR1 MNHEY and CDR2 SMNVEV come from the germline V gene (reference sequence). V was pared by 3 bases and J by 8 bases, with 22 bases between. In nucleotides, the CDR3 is TGTGCCAGCAGTTTCGGTCAGGTCGCGGGGGCCCAAGGGGAGCTGTTTTTT. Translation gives CASSFGQVAGAQGELFF.